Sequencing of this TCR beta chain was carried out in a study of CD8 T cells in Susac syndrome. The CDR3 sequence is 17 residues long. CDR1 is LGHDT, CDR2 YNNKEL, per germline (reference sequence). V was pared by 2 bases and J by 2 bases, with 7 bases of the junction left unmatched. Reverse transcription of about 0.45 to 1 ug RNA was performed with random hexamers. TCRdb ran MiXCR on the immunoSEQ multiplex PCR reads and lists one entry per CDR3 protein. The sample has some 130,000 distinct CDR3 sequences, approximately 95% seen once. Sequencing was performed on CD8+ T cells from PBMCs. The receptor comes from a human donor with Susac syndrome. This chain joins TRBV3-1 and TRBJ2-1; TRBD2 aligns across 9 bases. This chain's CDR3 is CASSQYGTSITYNEQFF. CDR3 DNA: TGTGCCAGCAGCCAATACGGGACTAGCATTACCTACAATGAGCAGTTCTTC.